What follows describes a single T cell receptor beta chain. The assay ran at deep level. Every subset had its genomic DNA shared out evenly among several immunoSEQ plates. The protocol was immunoSEQ multiplex PCR, while the TCRdb copy is restricted to in-frame clones and leaves out a portion. The data show 600,000 to 750,000 clones, with about two thirds seen just once and around 1.7% held by the top ten. The sample is drawn from a study of shared clonotypes between healthy human individuals. Germline-derived CDR1 and CDR2 are SGHRS and YFSETQ. There are 14 residues in the CDR3. V gave up 7 bases and J gave up 4 bases; unmatched junction bases: 6.

V gene TRBV5-1 combines with J gene TRBJ2-3; 10 bases map to TRBD1. This clonotype was obtained from a woman aged 25-40 years in good health. Specimen: memory CD4+ T cells sorted from blood. The subset here: CD45RA-negative fraction. The CDR3 DNA reads as TGCGCCAGCCGGTCCGGGACAGGGGCAGATACGCAGTATTTT. It encodes CASRSGTGADTQYF. Together with reference TRBV5-1 and TRBJ2-3, the CDR3 gives the full variable domain: KAGVTQTPRYLIKTRGQQVTLSCSPISGHRSVSWYQQTPGQGLQFLFEYFSETQRNKGNFPGRFSGRQFSNSRSEMNVSTLELGDSALYLCASRSGTGADTQYFGPGTRLTVL.